Listed below are T cell receptor beta chains from one sample, sequenced in a study of human T cells and chemical hapten exposure. TCRdb re-derived calls from the RACE reads in MiXCR, one entry per CDR3 protein. This table holds tens of thousands of distinct CDR3 sequences, 8.5% to 14% found once. The sequencing used whole blood, collected in connection with sensitization to the hapten diphenylcyclopropenone (DPC). The receptors were gathered from a woman between 45 and 60 years old with alopecia areata. Some clones in this sample may be carry-over from other donors' samples. Both conserved end residues are part of each CDR3. The D gene is left open where the match is weak. Clone size is stated in some rows and not others, as once, few, many or a class when expanded.

abundance	v_gene	j_gene	d_gene	CDR3aa	CDR3nt
few	TRBV6-5	TRBJ2-4	TRBD2	CASSQPSGRADVAKNIQYF	TGTGCCAGCAGCCAACCTAGCGGGAGGGCCGACGTAGCCAAAAACATTCAGTACTTC
few	TRBV2	TRBJ2-7	TRBD2	CASIPGTSRYEQYF	TGTGCCAGCATCCCCGGGACTAGCCGCTACGAGCAGTACTTC
many	TRBV28	TRBJ2-7	TRBD2	CASSLFAGAYEQYF	TGTGCCAGCAGTTTATTCGCGGGAGCCTACGAGCAGTACTTC
few	TRBV29-1	TRBJ2-7	NA	CSAGDASYEQYF	TGCAGCGCCGGGGACGCATCCTACGAGCAGTACTTC
NA	TRBV12-3/TRBV12-4	TRBJ1-1	TRBD1	CASSFMTGGTEAFF	TGTGCCAGCAGTTTCATGACAGGGGGTACTGAAGCTTTCTTT
NA	TRBV6-6	TRBJ1-2	NA	CASSSGNYGYTF	TGTGCCAGCAGTTCAGGGAACTATGGCTACACCTTC
few	TRBV18	TRBJ1-2	NA	CASSQDYRTVNGYTF	TGTGCCAGCTCACAAGACTACCGGACAGTCAATGGCTACACCTTC
few	TRBV19	TRBJ2-7	TRBD1	CASSITGDYEQYF	TGTGCCAGTAGTATTACAGGGGACTACGAGCAGTACTTC
NA	TRBV6-1	TRBJ2-1	TRBD2	CASSSSGGTPFF	TGTGCCAGCAGTTCTAGCGGGGGGACTCCGTTCTTC
NA	TRBV11-2	TRBJ2-7	TRBD1	CASSIGQGDVSFYEQYF	TGTGCCAGCAGCATCGGACAGGGAGACGTCTCTTTCTACGAGCAGTACTTC
NA	TRBV29-1	TRBJ2-7	TRBD1	CSAWTGRHEQYF	TGCAGCGCCTGGACAGGGCGGCACGAGCAGTACTTC